A selection of T cell receptor beta chains follows, all from one sample in a study of T cell repertoires in cytomegalovirus infection. One entry per CDR3 protein, called by TCRdb with MiXCR from the reads. Here the sample spans over 200,000 distinct CDR3 sequences, about an eighth being singletons. Sequenced material: PBMCs. These receptors were taken from a human donor in good health (CMV status not recorded). Some clones in this sample may be carry-over from other donors' samples. CDR3s include the opening cysteine and the closing phenylalanine or tryptophan. Each record gives: clone size, D gene, V gene, J gene, CDR3 DNA, CDR3 protein. A D gene is named only where the DNA matches it firmly. The size field is filled for only some rows; it gives once, few, many or a size class.

-	TRBD1	TRBV5-5	TRBJ1-6	TGTGCCAGCAGGACGGGACAGGGTGGTTCACCCCTCCACTTT	CASRTGQGGSPLHF
many	-	TRBV12-3/TRBV12-4	TRBJ1-1	TGTGCCAGCAGATATACGGCCAACACTGAAGCTTTCTTT	CASRYTANTEAFF
-	-	TRBV20-1	TRBJ1-1	TGCAGTGCTAGAGGGCTACAGAGATCTTACACTGAAGCTTTCTTT	CSARGLQRSYTEAFF
few	-	TRBV7-9	TRBJ1-6	TGTGCCAGCAGCCCTACAGGTTCCTTCGGATCACCCCTCCACTTT	CASSPTGSFGSPLHF
many	TRBD2	TRBV20-1	TRBJ2-5	TGCAGTGCTAGAGTAGCGGGAGGCCAAGAGACCCAGTACTTC	CSARVAGGQETQYF
-	-	TRBV19	TRBJ1-1	TGTGCCAGTAGTATTAGGGGCGAGAACACTGAAGCTTTCTTT	CASSIRGENTEAFF
-	-	TRBV7-2	TRBJ2-3	TGTGCCAGCAGCCGAATCATTAGCAGGATCTCAGATACGCAGTATTTT	CASSRIISRISDTQYF
-	-	TRBV2	TRBJ2-4	TGTGCCTCAGGGATAGTAAACATTCAGTACTTC	CASGIVNIQYF
few	-	TRBV5-1	TRBJ1-4	TGCGCCAGCAGCTTGCAGGGGCGGGAAAAACTGTTTTTT	CASSLQGREKLFF
many	-	TRBV6-1	TRBJ1-5	TGTGCCAGCAAGATGACAGGAAACAATCAGCCCCAGCATTTT	CASKMTGNNQPQHF
-	-	TRBV7-4	TRBJ2-7	TGTGCCAGCAGCCCACAGGACCCGGTAGGGGAGCAGTACTTC	CASSPQDPVGEQYF
few	-	TRBV28	TRBJ1-2	TGTGCCAGCAGTAGGACAGTACCAACCTATGGCTACACCTTC	CASSRTVPTYGYTF
many	-	TRBV4-2	TRBJ2-7	TGTGCCAGCAGCCACCCGCGGAGGGACTTAAACTACGAGCAGTACTTC	CASSHPRRDLNYEQYF
many	-	TRBV7-7	TRBJ1-4	TGTGCCAGCAGCCCCCGCCCTTCAAATGAAAAACTGTTTTTT	CASSPRPSNEKLFF
many	-	TRBV12-3/TRBV12-4	TRBJ1-5	TGTGCCAGCAGTCCTCCAAGCAATCAGCCCCAGCATTTT	CASSPPSNQPQHF
-	-	TRBV20-1	TRBJ2-7	TGCAGTGCTAAGGGGACATCAACCTACGAGCAGTACTTC	CSAKGTSTYEQYF
-	-	TRBV20-1	TRBJ1-5	TGCAGTGCTCCCCTTGGGACCGCGGGTCAGCCCCAGCATTTT	CSAPLGTAGQPQHF
-	-	TRBV3-1	TRBJ1-1	TGTGCCAGCAGCCAGAGACAAGTGACTTTCTTT	CASSQRQVTFF
few	TRBD1	TRBV28	TRBJ2-7	TGTGCCAGCAGTTTAATAGACAGGGGGACGAACGAGCAGTACTTC	CASSLIDRGTNEQYF
many	TRBD1	TRBV4-2	TRBJ2-3	TGTGCCAGCAGCTCAACAGGGGCAGATACGCAGTATTTT	CASSSTGADTQYF
-	TRBD1	TRBV20-1	TRBJ1-1	TGCAGTGCTGGAAGGACAGGGGGCTTTGGGGCTTTCTTT	CSAGRTGGFGAFF
few	TRBD2	TRBV11-2	TRBJ2-2	TGTGCCAGCAGCTTCGGACTAGCGGGAGGAAACACCGGGGAGCTGTTTTTT	CASSFGLAGGNTGELFF
-	TRBD1	TRBV14	TRBJ1-1	TGTGCCAGCAGCCAGACCGGACAGGGGATTGAAGCTTTCTTT	CASSQTGQGIEAFF
many	-	TRBV7-8	TRBJ2-7	TGTGCCAGCAGCCACACTAGGAGCTCCTACGAGCAGTACTTC	CASSHTRSSYEQYF
many	-	TRBV6-1	TRBJ2-7	TGTGCCGGCGAGAGAGGTGAGTCGACGGGAGAGCAGTACTTC	CAGERGESTGEQYF
-	TRBD2	TRBV28	TRBJ2-3	TGTGCCAGCAGTACAACGGGACCAGCGGGAGCATTTGATACGCAGTATTTT	CASSTTGPAGAFDTQYF
many	-	TRBV7-2	TRBJ1-2	TGTGCCAGCAGCTCGACACTTAACTATGGCTACACCTTC	CASSSTLNYGYTF
-	TRBD1	TRBV10-3	TRBJ2-7	TGTGCCATCAGCCAAACAGGGGGCATCGAGCAGTACTTC	CAISQTGGIEQYF
few	-	TRBV19	TRBJ1-2	TGTGCCAGTAAAATAGCGGGGCATGGCTACACCTTC	CASKIAGHGYTF
few	-	TRBV19	TRBJ1-1	TGTGCCAGTAGTCCCTGGAACGCCCAGGAAGCTTTCTTT	CASSPWNAQEAFF
few	-	TRBV5-1	TRBJ2-3	TGCGCCAGCAGCTACCCACATCAGGGGCGAAGCACAGATACGCAGTATTTT	CASSYPHQGRSTDTQYF
-	-	TRBV28	TRBJ2-1	TGTGCCAGCAGTTCTCGCCTCGGTTCGGATGAGCAGTTCTTC	CASSSRLGSDEQFF
-	-	TRBV12-3/TRBV12-4	TRBJ1-5	TGTGCCAGCAGTTTAGAGTGGCGGGGTGGTCAGCCCCAGCATTTT	CASSLEWRGGQPQHF
-	-	TRBV3-1	TRBJ2-7	TGTGCCAGCAGCCAAGGCTACAACTCCTACGAGCAGTACTTC	CASSQGYNSYEQYF
-	-	TRBV29-1	TRBJ2-1	TGCAGCGGGGTTACTACTGAGCAGTTCTTC	CSGVTTEQFF
many	TRBD2	TRBV7-6	TRBJ2-1	TGTGCCAGCAGCTCTGGACTAGCGGCCTACAATGAGCAGTTCTTC	CASSSGLAAYNEQFF
-	-	TRBV5-6	TRBJ1-1	TGTGCCAGCAGCTTGGGGGGGCCGGACGAAGCTTTCTTT	CASSLGGPDEAFF
many	TRBD1	TRBV7-2	TRBJ1-6	TGTGCCAGCAGCGAGACAGGGGGCGCATATTCACCCCTCCACTTT	CASSETGGAYSPLHF
many	-	TRBV12-3/TRBV12-4	TRBJ2-1	TGTGCCAGCAGTTTTATGGGCCGAGGCCACCACAATGAGCAGTTCTTC	CASSFMGRGHHNEQFF
-	TRBD1	TRBV25-1	TRBJ1-1	TGTGCCAGCAGTGAATCAGGACAGGGACCGGGCACTGAAGCTTTCTTT	CASSESGQGPGTEAFF
many	-	TRBV12-3/TRBV12-4	TRBJ1-1	TGTGCCAGCACGAGCCTGACTGAAGCTTTCTTT	CASTSLTEAFF
-	TRBD2	TRBV6-6	TRBJ2-7	TGTGCCAGCCAGGGCCGGGGGGGCCAGTTCTACGAGCAGTACTTC	CASQGRGGQFYEQYF
many	TRBD1	TRBV2	TRBJ2-2	TGTGCCAGCAGGCGACGTTACAGGGGGCAGGACACCGGGGAGCTGTTTTTT	CASRRRYRGQDTGELFF
-	-	TRBV29-1	TRBJ1-1	TGCAGCGTTTGTACAGGGAAAGTGACTGAAGCTTTCTTT	CSVCTGKVTEAFF
many	-	TRBV5-4	TRBJ1-1	TGTGCCAGCAGCTTGGGACAGCGGAACACTGAAGCTTTCTTT	CASSLGQRNTEAFF
-	-	TRBV29-1	TRBJ1-4	TGCAGCGTTGAAGATCGAGGGTATGAAAAACTGTTTTTT	CSVEDRGYEKLFF
many	-	TRBV11-2	TRBJ2-1	TGTGCCAGCAGCTTAGCGGAGCGGGACAATGAGCAGTTCTTC	CASSLAERDNEQFF
few	-	TRBV7-9	TRBJ1-5	TGTGCCAGCAGCTTAATAGGGGTCCCGGACAGACACAATCAGCCCCAGCATTTT	CASSLIGVPDRHNQPQHF
-	TRBD1	TRBV7-2	TRBJ2-3	TGTGCCAGCAGCCGGACAGGCGCCGATACGCAGTATTTT	CASSRTGADTQYF
-	-	TRBV6-1	TRBJ1-5	TGTGCCAGCAGCAGGACAGCTTCCAATCAGCCCCAGAATTTT	CASSRTASNQPQNF
few	-	TRBV19	TRBJ2-1	TGTGCCAGTAGTACCATCCAGAGCTCCTACAATGAGCAGTTCTTC	CASSTIQSSYNEQFF
few	TRBD2	TRBV6-2/TRBV6-3	TRBJ2-7	TGTGCCAGCAGTCGACTAGCGGTAATCACCTACGAGCAGTACTTC	CASSRLAVITYEQYF
many	TRBD2	TRBV7-6	TRBJ2-7	TGTGCCAGCAGCTTAGGATCAAGAGCGGGGGGCTACGAGCAGTACTTC	CASSLGSRAGGYEQYF
few	-	TRBV5-1	TRBJ2-7	TGCGCCAGCAGCTCCGGGACGGGACCAAACGAGCAGTACTTC	CASSSGTGPNEQYF
few	-	TRBV5-6	TRBJ1-1	TGTGCCAGCAGCTTGTATGCCCTAGTGGGGGGCACTGAAGCTTTCTTT	CASSLYALVGGTEAFF